Described below is a single T cell receptor beta chain sequence and its context. What antigen it recognizes has not been identified. No base quality values were provided; no much bigger clone lies one nucleotide off. V trim: 2 bases; J trim: 2 bases; unmatched bases: 8. The germline V gene gives CDR1 as MGHRA and CDR2 as YSYEKL. The CDR3 numbers 18 residues from cysteine through phenylalanine. Only the CDR3 region is kept as DNA, spanning 54 bases read in frame from base 1. The collaborating institutions used their own protocols to collect whole blood in K2EDTA tubes. For TCRbeta analysis, collaborators shipped samples in one of three forms: frozen whole blood, isolated PBMCs, or DNA extracted from either of those sample types. This record comes from a study of blood T cell repertoires in COVID-19 (dated by TCRdb to the early 2020s). Context from the whole study: The collaborator samples originated in the United States, Italy and Spain and spanned the acute and convalescent phases of COVID-19. Subjects who had been exposed to COVID-19, were actively infected with it, or had recovered from it provided the deeply sampled blood TCRbeta repertoires that made up the dataset. The material from the prospective study consisted of cDNA or gDNA derived from T cells, B-cell-depleted T cells, or PBMCs. Samples came from the ongoing ImmuneRACE study (first 160 participants) plus 1,254 subjects from 6 global collaborators. The repertoires were made available in a free public database intended to serve as a resource for research on the immune response to SARS-CoV-2. Nearly every sample came with metadata listing a de-identified subject ID, COVID-19 status, age in years and sex. Where HLA class I and class II types were available, the types were taken from metadata supplied by the sample provider, not from assay-based typing.

TCRbeta CDR3 regions were amplified from genomic DNA by means of the immunoSEQ Assay, a bias-controlled multiplex PCR. The original methods were these. The number of nucleated cells in each sample was estimated by amplification of reference gene primers within the assay. Sequence reads were collapsed and filtered to measure the absolute abundance of every unique TCRbeta CDR3 rearrangement. Productive Simpson clonality was computed per sample as the square root of Simpson's diversity index over productive rearrangements. TCRdb took this table from immuneACCESS and kept in-frame rearrangements with V and J called. Such tables lack part of the clones; where checked against another copy, unresolved V genes explain under half of the gap, and the rest is unexplained. V, J and clone size are those of that table, while D and trimming were read from the DNA. In all, the sample holds around 210,000 clones, and 84% of those were seen once. Around 14% of the sample is held by the ten biggest clonotypes.

Study-level results and caveats: Clinical and demographic metadata were provided uncurated, with the amount varying by source and participant.

The receptor chain draws on TRBV4-1 and TRBJ2-7, with TRBD2 identical over 14 junction bases. The sample taken for sequencing was peripheral blood. The clonotype was recovered from a human donor in a cohort sampled during active COVID-19. The sequenced DNA: TGCGCCAGCAGCCAATTCTCTGGGACTAGCGGGAGCCCCTACGAGCAGTACTTC. This sequence encodes CASSQFSGTSGSPYEQYF.